The 26 T cell receptor beta chains given below trace back to one sample, sequenced in a study of T cell repertoires in cytomegalovirus infection. From the reads, TCRdb called clonotypes with MiXCR, one entry per CDR3 protein. Found here are about 680,000 distinct CDR3 sequences, 20% to 25% of them singletons; the top ten hold roughly 8%. Sequencing input: CD8+ T cells from PBMCs. Receptor source: a human donor in good health (CMV status not recorded). Some clones in this sample may be carry-over from other donors' samples.

On this clonotype itself: The CDR3 does not close with the conserved phenylalanine or tryptophan, likely indicating a read error. The CDR3 region is CSARANGIPYEQYS. CDR3 coding DNA: TGCAGTGCTAGAGCCAATGGGATTCCCTACGAGCAGTACTCC. The chain combines TRBV20-1 with TRBJ2-7; no reliable D call. Germline lookup yields CDR1 DFQATT and CDR2 SNEGSKA (reference sequence). The CDR3 consists of 14 residues. Deletions cut 1 base from V and 2 bases from J, with 12 bases between.

The chain couples TRBV6-2 or TRBV6-3 to TRBJ2-2; D is ambiguous. This CDR3 has 13 residues. V lost 2 bases to trimming and J lost 6 bases, with 7 bases between them. Germline lookup yields CDR1 MNHEY and CDR2 SVGEGT. The CDR3 loop reads CASSYLDPGELFF. The CDR3 DNA follows: TGTGCCAGCAGTTACCTCGACCCCGGGGAGCTGTTTTTT.

The chain links TRBV14 to TRBJ2-7; D is ambiguous. This CDR3 has 13 residues. V shed 0 bases and J shed 6 bases, with 9 bases lying between them. Germline CDR1 SGHDN, CDR2 FVKESK. DNA for the CDR3: TGTGCCAGCAGCCAAGAACAGAGACTCGAGCAGTACTTC. Amino acid sequence: CASSQEQRLEQYF. Based on the CDR3 plus reference TRBV14 and TRBJ2-7, the full variable domain is EAGVTQFPSHSVIEKGQTVTLRCDPISGHDNLYWYRRVMGKEIKFLLHFVKESKQDESGMPNNRFLAERTGGTYSTLKVQPAELEDSGVYFCASSQEQRLEQYFGPGTRLTVT.

This clonotype was picked up a small number of times. The V call is TRBV5-1, the J call TRBJ2-7, with TRBD2 as a possible D gene (6 bases). The CDR3 totals 13 residues. Germline assignment: CDR1 SGHRS and CDR2 YFSETQ. Trimming shortened V by 6 bases and J by 2 bases, and 12 bases separated the two germline ends. CDR3 sequence (DNA): TGCGCCAGCACGGGGGACCGAGCCTACGAGCAGTACTTC. Translation: CASTGDRAYEQYF.

The count of this clonotype is one. A much more abundant neighbour one base away suggests this may be a read error. The chain joins TRBV28 to TRBJ1-6; 8 nucleotides line up with TRBD1. This CDR3 contains 17 residues. V was pared by 10 bases and J by 2 bases, with 13 bases of the junction left unmatched. Germline V gives CDR1 MDHEN, CDR2 SYDVKM. CDR3 nucleotides: TGTGCCATCAATACCGTGGACAGGGAGGCCTATAATTCACCCCTCCACTTT. It specifies CAINTVDREAYNSPLHF.

On this clonotype: A junction end diverges from the germline sequence, so it may reflect a read error. The chain has TRBV9 and TRBJ2-5, with 8 bases that match TRBD1. The CDR3 is 14 amino acids. CDR1 is SGDLS and CDR2 is YYNGEE in the germline V gene. The CDR3 is CASSAGTGQETQYF. The CDR3 DNA is TGTGCTAGCAGCGCGGGGACAGGCCAAGAGACCCAGTACTTC.

The table lists this clonotype with a few counts. This rearrangement joins TRBV11-2 to TRBJ2-7; D uncertain. This CDR3 has 15 residues. The V end was cut by 3 bases, the J end by 0 bases, with 12 bases between. Germline V gene sequence: CDR1 SGHAT, CDR2 FQNNGV. CDR3 sequence (DNA): TGTGCCAGCAGCTTGTGGCAGGACCTCTCCTACGAGCAGTACTTC. Protein: CASSLWQDLSYEQYF.

This clonotype was picked up a small number of times. V is TRBV9 and J is TRBJ2-3, with 10 bases fitting TRBD2. Germline CDR1 is SGDLS and CDR2 is YYNGEE. CDR3 length: 16 amino acids. The ends lost 3 bases at V and 4 bases at J; junction bases unmatched: 8. CDR3 sequence (DNA): TGTGCCAGCAGCGGCCCTAGCGGGGGTCGACCAGATACGCAGTATTTT. Amino acids: CASSGPSGGRPDTQYF. Combining the CDR3 with reference TRBV9 and TRBJ2-3 gives the whole variable domain DSGVTQTPKHLITATGQRVTLRCSPRSGDLSVYWYQQSLDQGLQFLIQYYNGEERAKGNILERFSAQQFPDLHSELNLSSLELGDSALYFCASSGPSGGRPDTQYFGPGTRLTVL.

A few counts support this clonotype. The chain has TRBV4-1 and TRBJ1-1; no clear D. This CDR3 is 13 amino acids long. Germline CDR1 MGHRA, CDR2 YSYEKL. V lost 3 bases and J lost 4, with 9 bases in between. The chain's CDR3 is CASSQTWSTEAFF. In DNA, the CDR3 is TGCGCCAGCAGCCAGACTTGGAGCACTGAAGCTTTCTTT.

The chain uses TRBV15 and TRBJ2-2; D gene uncertain. This CDR3 spans 14 amino acids. Trimming left V 0 bases short and J 5 bases short, with 7 bases between. From germline, CDR1 is LNHNV and CDR2 YYDKDF (reference sequence). The CDR3 coding sequence is TGTGCCACCAGCAGAGATCAAGGAACCGGGGAGCTGTTTTTT. It yields the protein CATSRDQGTGELFF. The variable domain in full, completed from reference TRBV15 and TRBJ2-2, reads DAMVIQNPRYQVTQFGKPVTLSCSQTLNHNVMYWYQQKSSQAPKLLFHYYDKDFNNEADTPDNFQSRRPNTSFCFLDIRSPGLGDTAMYLCATSRDQGTGELFFGEGSRLTVL.

Points on this clonotype: A read error is possible here, since a much larger clone lies one base away. This chain joins TRBV27 and TRBJ2-1; D not resolved. Germline V CDR1 and CDR2: MNHEY, SMNVEV (reference sequence). CDR3 length equals 13 residues. The V end lost 3 bases, the J end lost 10 bases, and 13 bases lay between the germline ends. CDR3 DNA sequence: TGTGCCAGCAGTTTTCGACGGCTCGGGGAGCAGTTCTTC. Its protein is CASSFRRLGEQFF.

V usage is TRBV5-1 and J usage is TRBJ2-5; weak D call: TRBD1 (6 bases). Germline CDR1 and CDR2: SGHRS and YFSETQ. The V and J ends lost 2 bases and 3 bases respectively, with 11 bases between them. The CDR3 consists of 14 residues. For the CDR3, the DNA is TGCGCCAGCAGCTTCAGGGGTCCCGAAGAGACCCAGTACTTC. The encoded protein is CASSFRGPEETQYF.

The chain carries TRBV27 and TRBJ2-2; TRBD1 is a possible D gene (6 bases). Trimming stripped 6 bases from V and 4 bases from J, with 15 bases between. This CDR3 region has 15 residues. Germline CDR1 MNHEY, CDR2 SMNVEV (reference sequence). CDR3 DNA: TGTGCCAGCAGCTTTGGGGGCGGACGCACCGGGGAGCTGTTTTTT. Translation: CASSFGGGRTGELFF.

The V gene is TRBV28, the J gene TRBJ1-2; unclear D gene. The V end was cut by 5 bases, the J end by 4 bases, with 17 bases between. Germline V CDR1 and CDR2: MDHEN, SYDVKM. The CDR3 extends over 15 amino acids. The CDR3 reads CASSLFPRTSYGYTF. DNA for the CDR3: TGTGCCAGCAGTCTTTTCCCCCGGACGAGCTATGGCTACACCTTC.

The chain carries TRBV6-2 or TRBV6-3 and TRBJ2-5, with D possibly called TRBD1 or TRBD2 (5 bases each). The CDR3 has 13 residues. The germline V gene encodes CDR1 MNHEY and CDR2 SVGEGT. Trimming stripped 8 bases from V and 2 bases from J, with 12 bases between. The CDR3 bases are TGTGCCAGCGTTTCGGGGCCACAAGAGACCCAGTACTTC. Its translation: CASVSGPQETQYF.

The V call is TRBV2, the J call TRBJ1-5; D is undetermined. Germline CDR1 is SNHLY and CDR2 is FYNNEI. CDR3 length equals 14 residues. V lost 2 bases, J lost 0 bases, and 5 bases lay in between. This CDR3 is CASSEHRSNQPQHF. CDR3 bases: TGTGCCAGCAGTGAACACCGTAGCAATCAGCCCCAGCATTTT. The full variable domain, its missing parts supplied by reference TRBV2 and TRBJ1-5, is EPEVTQTPSHQVTQMGQEVILRCVPISNHLYFYWYRQILGQKVEFLVSFYNNEISEKSEIFDDQFSVERPDGSNFTLKIRSTKLEDSAMYFCASSEHRSNQPQHFGDGTRLSIL.

At least ten counts were recorded for this clonotype. CDR3 sequence reads: CASSTISLLQGIDGYTF. In DNA form, the CDR3 reads TGTGCCAGCAGTACTATATCACTACTACAGGGGATAGATGGCTACACCTTC. The V and J genes are TRBV28 and TRBJ1-2; the match to TRBD1 covers 7 bases. The germline CDR1 and CDR2 sequences are MDHEN and SYDVKM. This CDR3 spans 17 amino acids. Trimming removed 5 bases from V and 6 bases from J; junction bases left unmatched: 18.

This clonotype showed up just a few times. The chain uses TRBV10-3 and TRBJ2-1; D gene uncertain. V shed 0 bases and J shed 0 bases, with 9 bases lying between them. The germline V gene has CDR1 ENHRY and CDR2 SYGVKD. This CDR3 spans 16 amino acids. This chain's CDR3 is CAISESGISSYNEQFF. CDR3 sequence (DNA): TGTGCCATCAGTGAGTCGGGGATCAGCTCCTACAATGAGCAGTTCTTC.

The chain recombines TRBV7-9 with TRBJ2-2; D not certain. The V and J ends lost 1 base and 6 bases respectively, with 9 bases between them. The CDR3 runs 14 residues. In germline, CDR1 is SEHNR, CDR2 FQNEAQ (reference sequence). The CDR3 nucleotides are TGTGCCAGCAGCTTAGATGCCCGGGCCGGGGAGCTGTTTTTT. Amino acid sequence: CASSLDARAGELFF.

The genes are TRBV14 and TRBJ2-3; TRBD2 might be the D (5 bases). CDR3 length equals 17 residues. Germline V CDR1 and CDR2: SGHDN, FVKESK. The V end lost 1 base, the J end lost 0 bases, and 14 bases lay between the germline ends. For the CDR3, the DNA is TGTGCCAGCAGCCAAGGGTGGAGGATATCTAGCACAGATACGCAGTATTTT. It is translated as CASSQGWRISSTDTQYF. Drawing the rest from reference TRBV14 and TRBJ2-3, the complete variable domain is EAGVTQFPSHSVIEKGQTVTLRCDPISGHDNLYWYRRVMGKEIKFLLHFVKESKQDESGMPNNRFLAERTGGTYSTLKVQPAELEDSGVYFCASSQGWRISSTDTQYFGPGTRLTVL.

This clonotype has more than one count but fewer than ten. The rearrangement uses TRBV20-1 and TRBJ2-1; 15 nucleotides line up with TRBD2. Losses at the gene ends were 6 bases for V and 8 bases for J; bases not matched to a gene: 8. CDR1 is DFQATT, CDR2 SNEGSKA, per germline (reference sequence). The CDR3 extends over 15 amino acids. CDR3 residues: CSATGLAGGPDEQFF. The CDR3 bases are TGCAGTGCAACGGGACTAGCGGGGGGCCCCGATGAGCAGTTCTTC.

This clonotype was seen only a few times. The chain carries TRBV18 and TRBJ1-2; D is possibly TRBD1 (6 bases). Trimming took 2 bases from V and 10 from J, leaving 14 bases between them. From germline, CDR1 is KGHSH and CDR2 LQKENI. The CDR3 runs 13 residues. CDR3 nucleotides: TGTGCCAGCTCACCATCTCACAGGGACGTCTACACCTTC. Amino acid sequence: CASSPSHRDVYTF.

In its sample, this clonotype was seen a few times. The chain couples TRBV29-1 to TRBJ1-2, with TRBD1 matching over 10 bases. There are 13 residues in the CDR3. Germline CDR1 SQVTM, CDR2 ANQGSEA. The junction had 4 bases not matched to a gene; V was cut back by 7 bases and J by 2 bases. For the CDR3, the DNA is TGCAGCGCTGAGACAGGGGGCAACTATGGCTACACCTTC. Translating gives CSAETGGNYGYTF.

The gene calls are TRBV19 and TRBJ1-1; D is unclear. V was clipped by 7 bases and J by 5 bases, with 14 bases between them. There are 13 residues in the CDR3. Germline lookup yields CDR1 LNHDA and CDR2 SQIVND (reference sequence). The CDR3 sequence: CASTLRPGTEAFF. The DNA for the CDR3 is TGTGCCAGTACCCTACGGCCGGGAACTGAAGCTTTCTTT.

There are a few counts of this clonotype. V usage is TRBV19 and J usage is TRBJ2-7; D possibly corresponds to TRBD1 (5 bases). The CDR3 has 15 residues. CDR1 LNHDA and CDR2 SQIVND come from the germline V gene (reference sequence). V was trimmed by 3 bases and J by 1 base, leaving 13 bases between them. As DNA, the CDR3 is TGTGCCAGTAGTATTGGGCGGACACCGTCCTACGAGCAGTACTTC. Protein: CASSIGRTPSYEQYF.

The rearrangement joins TRBV7-6 to TRBJ2-3, with TRBD2 as a possible D gene (7 bases). The CDR3 length is 15 residues. V was shortened by 5 bases and J by 5 bases, with 17 bases between the two germline ends. CDR1 and CDR2 (germline): SGHVS, FNYEAQ. The CDR3 region has the DNA TGTGCCAGCAGCCCCTGGCCGGGGGGCGTAGATACGCAGTATTTT. It translates to CASSPWPGGVDTQYF. Full variable domain (remainder filled in from reference TRBV7-6 and TRBJ2-3): GAGVSQSPRYKVTKRGQDVALRCDPISGHVSLYWYRQALGQGPEFLTYFNYEAQQDKSGLPNDRFSAERPEGSISTLTIQRTEQRDSAMYRCASSPWPGGVDTQYFGPGTRLTVL.